The clone carrying this TCR beta chain occurred a few times. Via MiXCR, TCRdb re-called the RT-PCR reads, giving one row per CDR3 protein. The sample lists 500,000 to 550,000 distinct CDR3 sequences, approximately 24% occurring once. This record comes from a study of response to subunit inactivated influenza vaccine. Germline V CDR1 and CDR2: LGHNA, YSLEER. There are 16 residues in the CDR3. Deletions cut 0 bases from V and 4 bases from J, with 12 bases between. These data were also reused for a study on T cells expressing NK-cell markers. Turning to that study: Making the TCR beta cDNA relied on 5'RACE template switching with UMIs.

The chain links TRBV4-3 to TRBJ2-2; no clear D. Sample: CD4+ T cells sorted from PBMCs, taken 12 days after vaccination. The receptor comes from a man aged 45-65 years who received an inactivated influenza vaccine. CDR3 residues: CASSQERAPITGELFF. The CDR3 DNA reads as TGCGCCAGCAGCCAAGAGAGAGCGCCTATCACCGGGGAGCTGTTTTTT.